This T cell receptor (beta chain) was documented in a study of immune cell composition in non-small cell lung cancer. The normal lung sample lay at least 3 cm, and maximally far, from the tumour. The assay was immunoSEQ multiplex PCR, and TCRdb's table has in-frame clones only and misses some. The sample records about 3,100 clones, roughly two thirds being singletons. The CDR3 contains 14 residues. V lost 0 bases to trimming and J lost 8 bases; unmatched junction nucleotides: 6. CDR1 SGHRS and CDR2 YFSETQ come from the germline V gene. This same sample was also part of a study on CD4 T cells in lung cancer. As that report states: Blood T cells were screened for responses to candidate mutation neoepitopes.

This receptor was taken from a human donor with non-small cell lung cancer. The sequenced sample consisted of non-adjacent lung tissue. This chain uses TRBV5-1 with TRBJ2-7; 9 positions agree with TRBD1. CDR3 sequence: CASSLESTGGKQYF. The CDR3 nucleotides are TGCGCCAGCAGCTTGGAAAGCACAGGGGGCAAGCAGTACTTC.